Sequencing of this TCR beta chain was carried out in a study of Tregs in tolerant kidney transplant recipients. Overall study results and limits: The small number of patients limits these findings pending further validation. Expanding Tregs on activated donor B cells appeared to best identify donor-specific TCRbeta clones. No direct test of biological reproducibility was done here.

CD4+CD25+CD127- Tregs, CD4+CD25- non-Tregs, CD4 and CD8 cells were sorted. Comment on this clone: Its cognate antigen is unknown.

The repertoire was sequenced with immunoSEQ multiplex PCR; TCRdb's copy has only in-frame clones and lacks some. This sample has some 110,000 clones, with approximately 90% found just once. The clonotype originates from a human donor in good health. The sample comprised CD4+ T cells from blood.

In nucleotides, the CDR3 is TGCAGCGCCGGAGCAGGTCAGCAGTGGTATTTT. Residues: CSAGAGQQWYF. The chain employs TRBV29-1 and TRBJ2-3; no definite D call. This CDR3 has 11 amino acids. The V gene's germline CDR1 is SQVTM and CDR2 ANQGSEA. V was shortened by 7 bases and J by 14 bases, with 19 bases between the two germline ends.